The rows below give T cell receptor beta chains drawn from one sample of a study of blood T cell repertoires in COVID-19. Profiled with immunoSEQ multiplex PCR; TCRdb holds only in-frame clones, not every one. This table has hundreds of thousands of clones, roughly 90% appearing once. The sample consisted of peripheral blood. These receptors were collected from a woman in her twenties or thirties with active or convalescent COVID-19. Each CDR3 is given with its conserved first and last residue. Each record gives: CDR3 protein, CDR3 DNA, V gene, clone size, J gene, D gene. D genes are given only for firm matches. Size is stated for part of the rows, as once, few or many counts, or as a class when the clone is expanded.

cdr3_aa: CASSQEIPHTGTGGSNSPLHF
cdr3_nt: TGTGCCAGCAGCCAAGAGATTCCGCACACCGGGACAGGGGGCAGCAATTCACCCCTCCACTTT
v_call: TRBV3-1/TRBV3-2
clone_size: -
j_call: TRBJ1-6
d_call: TRBD1

cdr3_aa: CASSFGTKGNEQFF
cdr3_nt: TGTGCCAGCAGCTTCGGGACAAAGGGGAATGAGCAGTTCTTC
v_call: TRBV3-1/TRBV3-2
clone_size: -
j_call: TRBJ2-1
d_call: -

cdr3_aa: CASSLDFRRTYEQYF
cdr3_nt: TGCGCCAGCAGCTTGGATTTCAGGAGGACGTACGAGCAGTACTTC
v_call: TRBV5-1
clone_size: -
j_call: TRBJ2-7
d_call: -

cdr3_aa: CASSPQTGTGYEQYF
cdr3_nt: TGTGCCAGCAGCCCTCAAACCGGGACAGGCTACGAGCAGTACTTC
v_call: TRBV6-2/TRBV6-3
clone_size: -
j_call: TRBJ2-7
d_call: TRBD1

cdr3_aa: CASSRTGDEQYF
cdr3_nt: TGTGCCAGCAGCCGGACAGGGGACGAGCAGTACTTC
v_call: TRBV2
clone_size: -
j_call: TRBJ2-7
d_call: TRBD1

cdr3_aa: CASSINGVGLAGNNEQFF
cdr3_nt: TGTGCCAGTAGTATCAACGGGGTGGGGCTAGCGGGCAACAATGAGCAGTTCTTC
v_call: TRBV19
clone_size: -
j_call: TRBJ2-1
d_call: TRBD2

cdr3_aa: CASRRRGPAENTIYF
cdr3_nt: TGTGCCAGTAGGCGGAGGGGGCCCGCGGAAAACACCATATATTTT
v_call: TRBV19
clone_size: -
j_call: TRBJ1-3
d_call: TRBD1

cdr3_aa: CASSQNQYGRGTEAFF
cdr3_nt: TGCGCCAGCAGCCAAAATCAGTACGGTCGAGGCACTGAAGCTTTCTTT
v_call: TRBV4-1
clone_size: -
j_call: TRBJ1-1
d_call: -

cdr3_aa: CASSSSGGTSTDTQYF
cdr3_nt: TGTGCCAGCAGTAGTAGCGGGGGTACTAGCACAGATACGCAGTATTTT
v_call: TRBV9
clone_size: -
j_call: TRBJ2-3
d_call: TRBD2

cdr3_aa: CASSLEGLATEQYF
cdr3_nt: TGTGCCAGCAGTCTTGAGGGACTAGCGACCGAGCAGTACTTC
v_call: TRBV14
clone_size: -
j_call: TRBJ2-7
d_call: TRBD2

cdr3_aa: CASSRTGGADEKLFF
cdr3_nt: TGTGCCAGCAGCCGCACAGGGGGCGCGGATGAAAAACTGTTTTTT
v_call: TRBV2
clone_size: -
j_call: TRBJ1-4
d_call: TRBD1

cdr3_aa: CASSQGEGYGYTF
cdr3_nt: TGCGCCAGCAGCCAAGGTGAGGGCTATGGCTACACCTTC
v_call: TRBV4-1
clone_size: -
j_call: TRBJ1-2
d_call: -

cdr3_aa: CASTTGPRGTEAFF
cdr3_nt: TGTGCCAGTACCACCGGGCCTCGGGGCACTGAAGCTTTCTTT
v_call: TRBV19
clone_size: once
j_call: TRBJ1-1
d_call: -

cdr3_aa: CASSQVSAGGNTQYF
cdr3_nt: TGTGCCAGCAGCCAAGTCTCGGCGGGGGGAAATACGCAGTATTTT
v_call: TRBV14
clone_size: -
j_call: TRBJ2-3
d_call: TRBD2

cdr3_aa: CAGAGAEAFF
cdr3_nt: TGTGCGGGAGCGGGAGCTGAAGCTTTCTTT
v_call: TRBV30
clone_size: few
j_call: TRBJ1-1
d_call: -

cdr3_aa: CASSVTGDQPQHF
cdr3_nt: TGTGCCAGCAGTGTAACAGGGGATCAGCCCCAGCATTTT
v_call: TRBV2
clone_size: once
j_call: TRBJ1-5
d_call: TRBD1

cdr3_aa: CASSYSGRTVLKTQYF
cdr3_nt: TGTGCCAGCAGTTACTCGGGGAGGACGGTACTTAAAACCCAGTACTTC
v_call: TRBV6-5
clone_size: -
j_call: TRBJ2-5
d_call: -

cdr3_aa: CAISAGGGGRALGEQYF
cdr3_nt: TGTGCCATCAGCGCCGGGGGAGGCGGGAGGGCCCTAGGCGAGCAGTACTTC
v_call: TRBV10-3
clone_size: -
j_call: TRBJ2-7
d_call: TRBD2

cdr3_aa: CASSEQGTGYNQPQHF
cdr3_nt: TGTGCCAGCAGTGAACAGGGGACAGGGTACAATCAGCCCCAGCATTTT
v_call: TRBV2
clone_size: -
j_call: TRBJ1-5
d_call: TRBD1

cdr3_aa: CASSFRGESNQPQHF
cdr3_nt: TGTGCCAGTAGTTTCCGGGGGGAGAGCAATCAGCCCCAGCATTTT
v_call: TRBV19
clone_size: many
j_call: TRBJ1-5
d_call: -

cdr3_aa: CASSGRGVHQPQHF
cdr3_nt: TGTGCCAGCAGCGGCAGGGGAGTTCATCAGCCCCAGCATTTT
v_call: TRBV6-5
clone_size: -
j_call: TRBJ1-5
d_call: -

cdr3_aa: CATRTGSFSGANVLTF
cdr3_nt: TGTGCCACTCGGACAGGGAGCTTCTCTGGGGCCAACGTCCTGACTTTC
v_call: TRBV15
clone_size: -
j_call: TRBJ2-6
d_call: TRBD1

cdr3_aa: CASTRDSEAFNYGYTF
cdr3_nt: TGCGCCAGCACCCGGGACAGTGAGGCCTTTAACTATGGCTACACCTTC
v_call: TRBV10-1
clone_size: -
j_call: TRBJ1-2
d_call: TRBD1

cdr3_aa: CATSDKASGRGSYNEQFF
cdr3_nt: TGTGCCACCAGTGATAAAGCTAGCGGGAGAGGCTCCTACAATGAGCAGTTCTTC
v_call: TRBV24-1
clone_size: -
j_call: TRBJ2-1
d_call: TRBD2

cdr3_aa: CSVGPYEQYF
cdr3_nt: TGCAGTGTTGGGCCCTACGAGCAGTACTTC
v_call: TRBV20-1
clone_size: -
j_call: TRBJ2-7
d_call: -

cdr3_aa: CASSRRRGGQPQHF
cdr3_nt: TGCGCCAGCAGCCGCAGGCGGGGGGGTCAGCCCCAGCATTTT
v_call: TRBV5-1
clone_size: -
j_call: TRBJ1-5
d_call: -

cdr3_aa: CASSESGGGPQHF
cdr3_nt: TGCGCCAGCAGTGAGTCGGGGGGTGGGCCCCAGCATTTT
v_call: TRBV10-2
clone_size: once
j_call: TRBJ1-5
d_call: -